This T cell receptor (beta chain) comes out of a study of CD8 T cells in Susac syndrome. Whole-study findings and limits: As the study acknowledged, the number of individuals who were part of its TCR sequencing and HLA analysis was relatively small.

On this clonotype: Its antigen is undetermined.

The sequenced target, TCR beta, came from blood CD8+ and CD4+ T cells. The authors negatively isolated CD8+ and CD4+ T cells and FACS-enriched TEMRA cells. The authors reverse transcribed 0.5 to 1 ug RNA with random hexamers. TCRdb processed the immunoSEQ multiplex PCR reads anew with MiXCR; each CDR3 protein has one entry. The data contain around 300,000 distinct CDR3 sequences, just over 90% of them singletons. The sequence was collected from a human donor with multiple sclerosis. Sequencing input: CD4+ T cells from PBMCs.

The chain's CDR3 is CASSPGGVPNYGYTF. The DNA of the CDR3 is TGTGCCAGCAGCCCAGGGGGGGTCCCTAACTATGGCTACACCTTC. The genes are TRBV7-9 and TRBJ1-2, with 7 bases fitting TRBD1. With V trimmed by 5 bases and J by 0 bases, 6 bases remained unmatched. The CDR3 totals 15 residues. CDR1 and CDR2 from the germline V gene are SEHNR and FQNEAQ (reference sequence).